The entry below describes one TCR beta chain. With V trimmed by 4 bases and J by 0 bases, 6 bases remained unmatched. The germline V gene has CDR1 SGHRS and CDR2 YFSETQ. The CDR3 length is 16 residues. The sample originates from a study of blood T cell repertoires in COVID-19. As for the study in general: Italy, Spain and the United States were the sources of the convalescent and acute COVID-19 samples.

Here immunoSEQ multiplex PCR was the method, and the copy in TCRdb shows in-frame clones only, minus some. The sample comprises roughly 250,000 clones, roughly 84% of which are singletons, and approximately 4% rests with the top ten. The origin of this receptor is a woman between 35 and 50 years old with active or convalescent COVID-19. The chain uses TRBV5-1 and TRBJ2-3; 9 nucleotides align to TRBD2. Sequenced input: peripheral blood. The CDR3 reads CASSTASGASTDTQYF. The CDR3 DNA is TGCGCCAGCAGCACAGCTAGCGGGGCGAGCACAGATACGCAGTATTTT.